The 28 T cell receptor beta chains below all came from one sample that was sequenced in a study of a mutant IDH1 vaccine in newly diagnosed glioma. No antigen has been assigned to these receptors. Documented time point: week 47, end of study. Alongside topical imiquimod, each dose of vaccine comprised 300 ug of mutant IDH1 20-mer peptide. Using immunoSEQ multiplex PCR, the repertoire was profiled, and TCRdb retains in-frame clones only, with some absent. The repertoire consists of 60,000 to 65,000 clones, with 80% to 85% occurring once and the leading ten covering 3.5% to 4%. The source was PBMCs, collected from a glioma patient whose treatment included an IDH1 peptide vaccine. Every receptor here comes from a man aged 25 to 45 with glioma.

The chain is built from TRBV27 and TRBJ2-5; D remains ambiguous. Between the trimmed V and J ends, which lost 3 bases and 1 base, there was a span of 9 bases. This CDR3 is built from 14 residues. CDR1 is MNHEY and CDR2 is SMNVEV in the germline V gene (reference sequence). In DNA form, the CDR3 reads TGTGCCAGCAGTTTTCTCCTTTCCCAAGAGACCCAGTACTTC. Amino acids: CASSFLLSQETQYF.

This sequence joins TRBV6-1 and TRBJ2-7; D may be TRBD2 (6 bases). From germline, CDR1 is MNHNS and CDR2 SASEGT. With 6 bases removed from V and 2 bases from J, the gap between germline ends came to 14 bases. The CDR3 contains 14 residues. The CDR3 DNA sequence: TGTGCCAGCAGCCCCCCCCGCGGGACCTACGAGCAGTACTTC. It specifies CASSPPRGTYEQYF.

A word on this clone: This sample includes further DNA sequences coding for the same CDR3. The chain couples TRBV4-2 to TRBJ2-7; 12 bases are a match to TRBD2. Germline lookup yields CDR1 LGHNA and CDR2 YNFKEQ. This CDR3 spans 17 amino acids. V gave up 2 bases and J gave up 7 bases; unmatched junction bases: 12. The CDR3 reads CASSQLLAGGSSSEQYF. The CDR3 region has the DNA TGTGCCAGCAGCCAACTACTAGCGGGGGGCTCTAGTAGTGAGCAGTACTTC.

The gene calls are TRBV10-3 and TRBJ1-1; D not resolved. CDR3 length: 14 residues. In germline, CDR1 is ENHRY, CDR2 SYGVKD. V was clipped by 3 bases and J by 0 bases, with 8 bases between them. The CDR3 region is CAISDRQMNTEAFF. CDR3 DNA sequence: TGTGCCATCAGTGATCGACAAATGAACACTGAAGCTTTCTTT.

The genes are TRBV9 and TRBJ2-2; a possible D gene is TRBD1 (6 bases). Germline V CDR1 and CDR2: SGDLS, YYNGEE. With 3 bases removed from V and 2 bases from J, the gap between germline ends came to 17 bases. The CDR3 sequence is 17 residues long. CDR3 in amino acids: CASSGQKDRGNTGELFF. CDR3 DNA: TGTGCCAGCAGCGGACAGAAGGACAGAGGTAACACCGGGGAGCTGTTTTTT.

This clone was observed a few times. The chain uses TRBV7-9 and TRBJ1-2; D is ambiguous. CDR1 and CDR2 (germline): SEHNR, FQNEAQ (reference sequence). Trimming removed 5 bases at V and 4 bases at J, with 23 bases between. The CDR3 sequence is 17 residues long. CDR3 in amino acids: CASSVSPPGSSLYGYTF. The CDR3 DNA sequence: TGTGCCAGCAGCGTCAGCCCTCCGGGTTCCTCACTCTATGGCTACACCTTC.

This clone was counted once. The rearrangement joins TRBV6-5 to TRBJ2-3; 14 nucleotides match TRBD2. Germline CDR1 and CDR2: MNHEY and SVGAGI. V shed 2 bases, J shed 4 bases, and the junction held 2 bases outside the gene matches. CDR3 length: 16 residues. CDR3 nucleotides: TGTGCCAGCAGTTACCTGACTAGCGGGGGGGCAGATACGCAGTATTTT. Amino acids: CASSYLTSGGADTQYF.

V usage is TRBV4-1 and J usage is TRBJ2-5, with 7 positions matching TRBD1. The trim removed 0 bases at V and 5 bases at J, leaving 6 bases unmatched. Germline V CDR1 and CDR2: MGHRA, YSYEKL. The CDR3 consists of 15 residues. Here the CDR3 reads CASSQEGTVAETQYF. The CDR3 nucleotides are TGCGCCAGCAGCCAAGAAGGGACAGTGGCGGAGACCCAGTACTTC.

V gene TRBV13 combines with J gene TRBJ2-7; a possible D gene is TRBD1 (6 bases). Germline lookup yields CDR1 PRHDT and CDR2 FYEKMQ (reference sequence). Trimming removed 8 bases from V and 3 bases from J, with 17 bases in between. CDR3 size: 14 residues. CDR3 protein: CASRLQGPSYEQYF. CDR3 bases: TGTGCCAGCCGATTGCAGGGGCCAAGCTACGAGCAGTACTTC.

Note on this clone: Distinct nucleotide sequences in the sample also encode this CDR3. The chain employs TRBV4-1 and TRBJ2-7; D possibly corresponds to TRBD2 (6 bases). CDR1 is MGHRA, CDR2 YSYEKL, per germline. Trimming stripped 1 base from V and 5 bases from J, with 18 bases between. The CDR3 contains 16 residues. CDR3 sequence: CASSQGFSGTLDEQYF. Here the CDR3 DNA reads TGCGCCAGCAGCCAAGGGTTTTCCGGGACTCTCGACGAGCAGTACTTC.

The chain is built from TRBV2 and TRBJ1-3, with a possible D match to TRBD1 (6 bases). Trimming took 5 bases from V and 4 from J, leaving 12 bases between them. The CDR3 has 14 amino acids. Germline CDR1 is SNHLY and CDR2 is FYNNEI. Written as DNA, the CDR3 is TGTGCCAGCAGTAAACAGGGCTTCGGAAACACCATATATTTT. Translated: CASSKQGFGNTIYF.

The chain combines TRBV28 with TRBJ1-1; no clear D gene. V lost 1 base, J lost 5 bases, and 11 bases lay in between. This CDR3 comprises 14 residues. Germline CDR1 and CDR2: MDHEN and SYDVKM. CDR3 residues: CASSLSRVRTEAFF. The CDR3 DNA follows: TGTGCCAGCAGTTTATCGAGGGTGCGAACTGAAGCTTTCTTT. Full variable domain (rest looked up from reference TRBV28 and TRBJ1-1): DVKVTQSSRYLVKRTGEKVFLECVQDMDHENMFWYRQDPGLGLRLIYFSYDVKMKEKGDIPEGYSVSREKKERFSLILESASTNQTSMYLCASSLSRVRTEAFFGQGTRLTVV.

This clone was found a few times. The gene calls are TRBV10-3 and TRBJ1-5; no firm D call. V lost 6 bases, J lost 3 bases, and 12 bases lay in between. The CDR3 has 14 residues. Germline CDR1 ENHRY, CDR2 SYGVKD. The CDR3 DNA follows: TGTGCCATCAGCCAGGAGACGAACAATCAGCCCCAGCATTTT. Amino acid sequence: CAISQETNNQPQHF.

Note on this clone: Other DNA sequences in the sample encode the same CDR3. The chain joins TRBV4-1 to TRBJ2-7; tentatively, D is TRBD2 (5 bases). Germline values: CDR1 MGHRA, CDR2 YSYEKL. V lost 0 bases and J lost 5, with 11 bases in between. The CDR3 has 14 amino acids. The CDR3 DNA reads TGCGCCAGCAGCCAAGATCGGGATTCGAACGAGCAGTACTTC. Residues: CASSQDRDSNEQYF.

This chain connects TRBV2 to TRBJ2-3; 11 positions match TRBD2. The CDR3 has 15 residues. Germline CDR1 and CDR2: SNHLY and FYNNEI. V was clipped by 6 bases and J by 3 bases; unmatched bases: 5. The CDR3: CASSASGGQTDTQYF. The DNA of the CDR3 is TGTGCCAGCAGCGCTAGCGGGGGGCAAACAGATACGCAGTATTTT.

The chain couples TRBV10-2 to TRBJ2-1; the D gene could be TRBD1 or TRBD2 (6 bases each). The CDR3 sequence is 13 residues long. From germline, CDR1 is WSHSY and CDR2 SAAADI. Trimming stripped 6 bases from V and 8 bases from J, with 14 bases between. In DNA form, the CDR3 reads TGCGCCAGCAGGAATGGGGGGCAATATGAGCAGTTCTTC. Protein: CASRNGGQYEQFF.

This chain joins TRBV2 and TRBJ2-5; 11 nucleotides line up with TRBD2. TRBJ2-7 explains the end of the DNA better; the J call may be wrong. Germline CDR1 SNHLY, CDR2 FYNNEI. The CDR3 extends over 15 amino acids. For the CDR3, the DNA is TGTGCCAGCAACTCGATAGCGGGGGGGACCTACGAGCAGTACTTC. It yields the protein CASNSIAGGTYEQYF.

This chain uses TRBV6-1 with TRBJ1-5; D gene unclear. Between the trimmed V and J ends, which lost 6 bases and 5 bases, there was a span of 11 bases. CDR1 is MNHNS and CDR2 is SASEGT in the germline V gene. The CDR3 is 13 amino acids. The CDR3 region has the DNA TGTGCCAGCAGGCGGGGTAACGATCAGCCCCAGCATTTT. Translation: CASRRGNDQPQHF.

This clone was picked up a small number of times. The V call is TRBV4-1, the J call TRBJ1-1, with D possibly matching TRBD1 (5 bases). V lost 1 base and J 4 bases, leaving 10 bases between the germline ends. CDR1 MGHRA and CDR2 YSYEKL come from the germline V gene. This CDR3 has 14 residues. CDR3 loop: CASSQVYGTTEAFF. The CDR3 DNA sequence: TGCGCCAGCAGCCAAGTCTATGGGACCACTGAAGCTTTCTTT.

This clone has just a few counts. The chain recombines TRBV5-6 with TRBJ2-5; 10 positions match TRBD2. The V gene end was trimmed by 2 bases and the J gene end by 2 bases; junction bases not matched to a gene: 9. Germline CDR1 is SGHDT and CDR2 is YYEEEE. The CDR3 has 17 residues. In DNA form, the CDR3 reads TGTGCCAGCAGCTTACTATACCTAGCGGGGGTTCAAGAGACCCAGTACTTC. Protein: CASSLLYLAGVQETQYF.

The rearrangement uses TRBV5-1 and TRBJ1-4; 8 bases are a match to TRBD1. Per germline, CDR1 SGHRS and CDR2 YFSETQ. The length of the CDR3 is 16 residues. V gave up 4 bases and J gave up 6 bases; unmatched junction bases: 11. The CDR3 DNA reads TGCGCCAGCAGCGCGACTCCACAGGGACAGGATGAAAAACTGTTTTTT. Amino acids: CASSATPQGQDEKLFF.

The rearrangement links TRBV6-6 to TRBJ1-2, with no clear D. V gave up 6 bases and J gave up 6 bases, with 17 bases separating them. The CDR3 is made up of 14 amino acids. CDR1 is MNHNY, CDR2 SVGAGI, per germline (reference sequence). In DNA form, the CDR3 reads TGTGCCAGCAGACCCTCTTCGGCCCGAAATGGCTACACCTTC. Translating it yields CASRPSSARNGYTF.

The CDR3 loop is CASSPLNYNEKLFF. CDR3 bases: TGTGCCAGTAGCCCTCTTAATTATAATGAAAAACTGTTTTTT. This chain links TRBV19 with TRBJ1-4; no clear D. CDR3 length equals 14 residues. Trimming pared 6 bases from V and 4 bases from J, leaving 12 bases between. Germline CDR1 and CDR2: LNHDA and SQIVND (reference sequence). The whole variable domain, filled in from reference TRBV19 and TRBJ1-4, reads DGGITQSPKYLFRKEGQNVTLSCEQNLNHDAMYWYRQDPGQGLRLIYYSQIVNDFQKGDIAEGYSVSREKKESFPLTVTSAQKNPTAFYLCASSPLNYNEKLFFGSGTQLSVL.

The chain combines TRBV19 with TRBJ1-6, with a possible D match to TRBD1 (5 bases). CDR3 length: 13 amino acids. Between the trimmed V and J ends, which lost 7 bases and 7 bases, there was a span of 11 bases. Germline lookup yields CDR1 LNHDA and CDR2 SQIVND (reference sequence). CDR3 protein: CASTVWGNSPLHF. CDR3 nucleotide sequence: TGTGCCAGTACCGTCTGGGGGAATTCACCCCTCCACTTT.

This clone is a singleton in its sample. As DNA, the CDR3 is TGTGCCAATTCCTCGTCCTATTTGAACACTGAAGCTTTCTTT. This gives the protein CANSSSYLNTEAFF. The chain uses TRBV2 and TRBJ1-1; the D is unclear. This CDR3 comprises 14 residues. Germline loops: CDR1 SNHLY, CDR2 FYNNEI. V lost 10 bases and J lost 0, with 15 bases in between.

This sequence joins TRBV7-6 and TRBJ1-2, with a weak D call TRBD1 (5 bases). CDR1 is SGHVS and CDR2 is FNYEAQ in the germline V gene. Trimming cost V 5 bases and J 7 bases, with 20 bases left between them. The CDR3 has 15 residues. In DNA, the CDR3 is TGTGCCAGCAGCCCTGGGGGTGGCTCGCTATCTGGCTACACCTTC. It yields the protein CASSPGGGSLSGYTF.

The J gene is TRBJ2-5, the V gene TRBV29-1; a possible D gene is TRBD2 (6 bases). Judging by the DNA end, TRBJ2-7 fits better; the J call may be wrong. Germline V gives CDR1 SQVTM, CDR2 ANQGSEA. The CDR3 has 13 amino acids. The CDR3 is CSVEEGSSYEQYF. The CDR3, as DNA: TGCAGCGTTGAGGAGGGAAGCTCCTACGAGCAGTACTTC.

The chain joins TRBV2 to TRBJ2-7, with D perhaps TRBD2 (6 bases). V dropped 6 bases and J dropped 2 bases, with 23 bases sitting between them. This CDR3 comprises 17 residues. Germline-derived CDR1 and CDR2 are SNHLY and FYNNEI. The CDR3 coding sequence is TGTGCCAGCAGAAAGGGCCTAGCGCTAACGACCACCTACGAGCAGTACTTC. This gives the protein CASRKGLALTTTYEQYF.